Presented here are 21 T cell receptor beta chains from one specimen sequenced in a study of early T cells in non-severe SARS-CoV-2 infection. TCRdb itself ran the 5' RACE reads through MiXCR, one entry per CDR3 protein. Of around 45,000 distinct CDR3 sequences in the sample, around 7.8% were seen once. Sequencing was done on a sample of whole blood. Every receptor here comes from an adult who was a healthcare worker with PCR-confirmed SARS-CoV-2 infection or an uninfected control (not recorded which).

This clonotype was seen many times. V is TRBV29-1 and J is TRBJ1-2; D unresolved. Trimming cost V 5 bases and J 8 bases, with 9 bases left between them. CDR1 SQVTM and CDR2 ANQGSEA come from the germline V gene. This CDR3 has 10 amino acids. The CDR3: CSVLEVGYTF. In DNA, the CDR3 is TGCAGCGTTTTAGAGGTGGGCTACACCTTC.

The chain employs TRBV7-2 and TRBJ2-3; D is unresolved. CDR3 size: 11 residues. V gave up 5 bases and J gave up 9 bases, with 9 bases separating them. From germline, CDR1 is SGHTA and CDR2 FQGNSA. CDR3: CASSPLPTQYF. CDR3 coding DNA: TGTGCCAGCAGCCCGTTGCCAACGCAGTATTTT.

This clonotype was counted only a few times. The chain couples TRBV5-1 to TRBJ2-7; 7 positions match TRBD2. V trimming: 1 base; J trimming: 4 bases; junction bases outside the gene matches: 11. The CDR3 contains 16 residues. Germline CDR1 SGHRS, CDR2 YFSETQ. The CDR3 here is CASSLQHIPGGYEQYF. In DNA form, the CDR3 reads TGCGCCAGCAGCTTGCAACACATCCCCGGGGGGTACGAGCAGTACTTC.

This clonotype was seen a handful of times. The J gene is TRBJ2-3, the V gene TRBV7-3; 10 bases map to TRBD2. With 8 bases clipped from V and 6 bases from J, the junction kept 5 bases outside the gene matches. Germline V gene data show CDR1 as SGHTA and CDR2 as FQGTGA. CDR3 length equals 13 residues. In DNA form, the CDR3 reads TGTGCCAGCGGGGGACTAGCGAGGGATACGCAGTATTTT. This gives the protein CASGGLARDTQYF. The full variable domain, with the rest looked up from reference TRBV7-3 and TRBJ2-3, is GAGVSQTPSNKVTEKGKYVELRCDPISGHTALYWYRQSLGQGPEFLIYFQGTGAADDSGLPNDRFFAVRPEGSVSTLKIQRTERGDSAVYLCASGGLARDTQYFGPGTRLTVL.

The V gene is TRBV4-3, the J gene TRBJ2-7, with TRBD1 identical over 10 bases. Germline V CDR1 and CDR2: LGHNA, YSLEER. The CDR3 is made up of 17 amino acids. Unmatched junction bases numbered 11, after V lost 4 bases and J lost 2 bases. The CDR3 nucleotides read TGCGCCAGCAGCCTCTGGCAAGGACAGGGGGAAGCCTACGAGCAGTACTTC. It codes for CASSLWQGQGEAYEQYF.

This clonotype was seen more than once but under ten times. CDR3 bases: TGTGCCAGCAGCTTGGGGGGCGCAGATACGCAGTATTTT. Protein sequence: CASSLGGADTQYF. The chain links TRBV5-6 to TRBJ2-3; maybe TRBD1 (5 bases). This CDR3 is built from 13 residues. Germline-derived CDR1 and CDR2 are SGHDT and YYEEEE. V was clipped by 0 bases and J by 4 bases, with 6 bases between them.

In its sample, this clonotype was seen a few times. J is TRBJ2-2 and V is TRBV6-2 or TRBV6-3; no clear D gene. V was shortened by 5 bases and J by 4 bases, with 8 bases between the two germline ends. Looked up from germline, CDR1 is MNHEY and CDR2 is SVGEGT. CDR3 length: 13 residues. Here the CDR3 DNA reads TGTGCCAGCAGTGAGTTGGGCACCGGGGAGCTGTTTTTT. Its protein product is CASSELGTGELFF.

This chain links TRBV7-8 with TRBJ2-1; tentative D call: TRBD2 (7 bases). The CDR3 covers 16 residues. The germline CDR1 and CDR2 sequences are SGHVS and FQNEAQ. V lost 0 bases and J lost 1, with 10 bases in between. CDR3 coding DNA: TGTGCCAGCAGCTTAGCCGGGGGGCATTCCTACAATGAGCAGTTCTTC. It is translated as CASSLAGGHSYNEQFF.

This clonotype was seen a few times. The chain has TRBV7-2 and TRBJ1-5, with D hard to call. V dropped 1 base and J dropped 5 bases, with 6 bases sitting between them. The CDR3 sequence is 13 residues long. CDR1 is SGHTA, CDR2 FQGNSA, per germline. The CDR3 nucleotides read TGTGCCAGCAGCTTAGATTACGATCAGCCCCAGCATTTT. Its protein is CASSLDYDQPQHF.

This clonotype has more than one count but fewer than ten. The chain links TRBV4-2 to TRBJ2-4; D not resolved. Germline V gene lookup returns CDR1 LGHNA and CDR2 YNFKEQ. V lost 1 base and J lost 0, with 10 bases in between. The CDR3 contains 16 residues. The CDR3 spells CASSQGRSAAKNIQYF. The CDR3 DNA reads as TGTGCCAGCAGCCAAGGTCGCAGCGCAGCCAAAAACATTCAGTACTTC.

The chain is built from TRBV18 and TRBJ2-5; D may correspond to TRBD1 or TRBD2 (6 bases each). CDR1 and CDR2 (germline): KGHSH, LQKENI. CDR3 length: 16 amino acids. Trimming removed 2 bases from V and 1 base from J, with 14 bases in between. CDR3 in amino acids: CASSPFTGASQETQYF. The DNA for the CDR3 is TGTGCCAGCTCACCATTTACGGGGGCCAGCCAAGAGACCCAGTACTTC. Full variable domain (rest looked up from reference TRBV18 and TRBJ2-5): NAGVMQNPRHLVRRRGQEARLRCSPMKGHSHVYWYRQLPEEGLKFMVYLQKENIIDESGMPKERFSAEFPKEGPSILRIQQVVRGDSAAYFCASSPFTGASQETQYFGPGTRLLVL.

The V call is TRBV2, the J call TRBJ2-3; D may be TRBD2 (6 bases). V was cut by 6 bases and J by 2 bases, with 18 bases left in between. The CDR3 has 16 residues. The V gene's germline CDR1 is SNHLY and CDR2 FYNNEI. For the CDR3, the DNA is TGTGCCAGCAGACCGAATCCGGGGGAGGCCACAGATACGCAGTATTTT. It translates to CASRPNPGEATDTQYF. Full variable domain (remainder filled in from reference TRBV2 and TRBJ2-3): EPEVTQTPSHQVTQMGQEVILRCVPISNHLYFYWYRQILGQKVEFLVSFYNNEISEKSEIFDDQFSVERPDGSNFTLKIRSTKLEDSAMYFCASRPNPGEATDTQYFGPGTRLTVL.

This clonotype was seen at least ten times. The rearrangement joins TRBV10-3 to TRBJ2-5; D gene ambiguous. Deletions cut 5 bases from V and 2 bases from J, with 9 bases between. Germline V gene lookup returns CDR1 ENHRY and CDR2 SYGVKD. This CDR3 is built from 13 residues. CDR3 protein: CAISRTVQETQYF. The CDR3 DNA follows: TGTGCCATCAGTAGGACGGTGCAAGAGACCCAGTACTTC.

V usage is TRBV29-1 and J usage is TRBJ1-1, with unresolved D. The V and J ends lost 7 bases and 7 bases respectively, with 10 bases between them. There are 10 residues in the CDR3. CDR1 and CDR2 (germline): SQVTM, ANQGSEA. The CDR3 sequence is CSAPYREAFF. The CDR3 DNA is TGCAGCGCCCCCTATCGTGAAGCTTTCTTT.

The genes are TRBV7-2 and TRBJ2-5; 7 positions agree with TRBD2. This CDR3 has 13 residues. V lost 5 bases to trimming and J lost 5 bases; unmatched junction nucleotides: 5. Germline CDR1 and CDR2: SGHTA and FQGNSA. This chain's CDR3 is CASSLRLAETQYF. The CDR3 DNA follows: TGTGCCAGCAGCCTCCGACTAGCCGAGACCCAGTACTTC.

This chain joins TRBV3-1 and TRBJ1-1; no reliable D call. Per the germline V gene, CDR1 is LGHDT and CDR2 is YNNKEL (reference sequence). Between the trimmed V and J ends, which lost 3 bases and 1 base, there was a span of 9 bases. This CDR3 is built from 14 residues. The CDR3 sequence: CASSHRHANTEAFF. CDR3 sequence (DNA): TGTGCCAGCAGCCACCGACACGCGAACACTGAAGCTTTCTTT.

The chain has TRBV2 and TRBJ2-1; D is uncertain. Germline CDR1 and CDR2: SNHLY and FYNNEI. The CDR3 consists of 11 residues. Trimming took 7 bases from V and 4 from J, leaving 5 bases between them. Here the CDR3 DNA reads TGTGCCAGCAATCAGTACAATGAGCAGTTCTTC. Its protein product is CASNQYNEQFF.

This clonotype has more than one count but fewer than ten. V usage is TRBV6-5 and J usage is TRBJ1-1, with 7 positions matching TRBD1. Germline V CDR1 and CDR2: MNHEY, SVGAGI. The CDR3 sequence is 13 residues long. V shed 7 bases and J 3 bases; nucleotides not matched to a gene: 5. The chain's CDR3 is CASTLTGDTEAFF. For the CDR3, the DNA is TGTGCCAGCACCTTAACAGGGGACACTGAAGCTTTCTTT.

The sample holds many counts of this clonotype. The chain combines TRBV29-1 with TRBJ2-7; 10 bases match TRBD1. Germline assignment: CDR1 SQVTM and CDR2 ANQGSEA. This CDR3 contains 16 residues. The CDR3 protein is CRQDLTGGFLWYEQYF. Written as DNA, the CDR3 is TGCCGCCAAGATCTGACAGGGGGCTTCCTTTGGTACGAGCAGTACTTC.

This clonotype was detected only a few times. V and J are TRBV7-2 and TRBJ1-3; D gene ambiguous. V lost 4 bases to trimming and J lost 0 bases, with 10 bases between them. The CDR3 covers 15 residues. Germline V gene sequence: CDR1 SGHTA, CDR2 FQGNSA. The CDR3 bases are TGTGCCAGCAGCTCCTACGGCTCCTCTGGAAACACCATATATTTT. Its protein product is CASSSYGSSGNTIYF.

This chain connects TRBV6-1 to TRBJ2-1; D not resolved. Germline CDR1 is MNHNS and CDR2 is SASEGT. This CDR3 comprises 13 residues. The V and J ends lost 7 bases and 8 bases respectively, with 15 bases between them. CDR3 residues: CASTQWADDEQFF. Here the CDR3 DNA reads TGTGCCAGCACCCAATGGGCAGACGATGAGCAGTTCTTC.